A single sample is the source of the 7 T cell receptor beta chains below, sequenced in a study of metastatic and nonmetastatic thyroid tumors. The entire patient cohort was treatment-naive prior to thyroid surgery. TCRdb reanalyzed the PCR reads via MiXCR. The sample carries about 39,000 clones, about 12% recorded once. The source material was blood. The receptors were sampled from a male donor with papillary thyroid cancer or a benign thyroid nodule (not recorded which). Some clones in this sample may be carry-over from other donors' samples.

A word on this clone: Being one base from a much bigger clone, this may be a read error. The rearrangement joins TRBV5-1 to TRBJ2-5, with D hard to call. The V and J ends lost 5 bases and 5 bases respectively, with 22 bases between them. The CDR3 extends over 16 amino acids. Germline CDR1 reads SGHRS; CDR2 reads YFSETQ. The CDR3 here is CASRGNVTTIRETQYF. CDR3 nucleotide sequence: TGCGCCAGCAGGGGGAACGTCACAACCATAAGGGAGACCCAGTACTTC.

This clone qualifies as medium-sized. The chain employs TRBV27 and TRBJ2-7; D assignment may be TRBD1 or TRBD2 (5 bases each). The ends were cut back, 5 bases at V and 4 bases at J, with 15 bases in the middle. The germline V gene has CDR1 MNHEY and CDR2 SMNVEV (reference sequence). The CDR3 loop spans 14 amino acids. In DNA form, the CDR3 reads TGTGCCAGCAGTACCCGGGACGGATCTTACGAGCAGTACTTC. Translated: CASSTRDGSYEQYF.

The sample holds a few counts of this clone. CDR3 nucleotide sequence: TGTGCCAGCAGTTTCCTGACCCATCGGGACACACATTACGAGCAGTACTTC. Translation: CASSFLTHRDTHYEQYF. J is TRBJ2-7 and V is TRBV28; TRBD1 is a possible D gene (6 bases). The germline gives CDR1 MDHEN, CDR2 SYDVKM. The CDR3 contains 17 residues. The V end lost 3 bases, the J end lost 4 bases, and 22 bases lay between the germline ends.

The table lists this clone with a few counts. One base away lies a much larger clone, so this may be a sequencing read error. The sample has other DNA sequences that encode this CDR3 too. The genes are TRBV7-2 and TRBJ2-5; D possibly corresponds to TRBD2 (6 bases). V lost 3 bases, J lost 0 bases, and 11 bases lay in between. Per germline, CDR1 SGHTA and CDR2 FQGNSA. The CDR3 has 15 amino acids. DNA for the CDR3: TGTGCCAGCAGCTTTGGGAGGTCTTACCAAGAGACCCAGTACTTC. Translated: CASSFGRSYQETQYF. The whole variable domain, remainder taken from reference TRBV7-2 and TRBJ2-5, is GAGVSQSPSNKVTEKGKDVELRCDPISGHTALYWYRQSLGQGLEFLIYFQGNSAPDKSGLPSDRFSAERTGGSVSTLTIQRTQQEDSAVYLCASSFGRSYQETQYFGPGTRLLVL.

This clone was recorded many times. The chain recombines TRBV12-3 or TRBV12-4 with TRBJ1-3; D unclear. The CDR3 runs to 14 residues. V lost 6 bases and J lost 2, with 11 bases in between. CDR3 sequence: CASSTPGTGNTIYF. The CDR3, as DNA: TGTGCCAGCAGCACCCCGGGTACTGGAAACACCATATATTTT.

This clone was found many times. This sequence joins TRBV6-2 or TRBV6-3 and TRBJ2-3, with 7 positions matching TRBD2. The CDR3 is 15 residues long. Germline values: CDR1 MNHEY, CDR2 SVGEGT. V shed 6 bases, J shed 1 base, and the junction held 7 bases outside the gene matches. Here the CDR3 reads CASSPTSEGTDTQYF. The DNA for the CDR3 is TGTGCCAGCAGCCCTACTAGCGAGGGCACAGATACGCAGTATTTT.

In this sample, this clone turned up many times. The CDR3 DNA is TGTGCCAGCAGTGCTTACCTCGGGACAGGTACCTACGAGCAGTACTTC. It translates to CASSAYLGTGTYEQYF. The J gene is TRBJ2-7, the V gene TRBV2; 8 nucleotides agree with TRBD1. The CDR3 is 16 residues long. With 4 bases clipped from V and 2 bases from J, the junction kept 10 bases outside the gene matches. Germline assignment: CDR1 SNHLY and CDR2 FYNNEI.